The present TCR beta chain was sequenced within a study of blood T cell repertoires in COVID-19. The germline gives CDR1 MNHNY, CDR2 SVGAGI (reference sequence). The V end lost 6 bases, the J end lost 11 bases, and 14 bases lay between the germline ends. The CDR3 sequence is 12 residues long. Profiling relied on immunoSEQ multiplex PCR, and the TCRdb table lists in-frame clones only, not all of them. The sample includes some 90,000 clones, 89% of them seen just once. V gene TRBV6-6 combines with J gene TRBJ1-3; D remains ambiguous. Specimen: peripheral blood. This clonotype was sampled from a man aged 50-59 years with COVID-19, enrolled during active disease. The CDR3 nucleotides read TGTGCCAGCAGCCGCCAGGTCTTGGCCATATATTTT. Translated: CASSRQVLAIYF.